This TCR beta chain was recovered during a study of cytomegalovirus exposure and HLA in healthy donors. Study context: The 100 to 150 validation repertoires used the same platform as the 650 to 850 first-cohort repertoires, a later analysis reported.

Sequencing used immunoSEQ multiplex PCR; TCRdb keeps in-frame clones, though not all of them. Of roughly 120,000 clones in the sample, approximately 90% are singletons; the top ten hold about 4.5%. The donors were part of the roughly 120-subject validation cohort, which stood apart from the roughly 700-subject first cohort. CDR3 length: 15 residues. Germline CDR1 is MRHNA and CDR2 is SNTAGT. J was trimmed by 3 bases and V by 0 bases; bases with no gene match: 0. This clone has at least ten counts. Its antigen is currently unknown. Study findings and constraints: There were about 160 TCR beta chains listed as cytomegalovirus-associated. The classifier reportedly diagnosed cytomegalovirus status with high sensitivity and specificity.

The origin of this receptor is a man between 18 and 29 years old in good health and CMV-seropositive. This chain uses TRBV6-4 with TRBJ2-1, with 9 bases matching TRBD2. Sequencing input: PBMCs. CDR3 sequence: CASSDSAGGYNEQFF. CDR3 DNA: TGTGCCAGCAGTGACTCAGCGGGGGGCTACAATGAGCAGTTCTTC.